The rows below give T cell receptor beta chains drawn from one sample of a study of a mutant IDH1 vaccine in newly diagnosed glioma. Antigens for these TCRs are unknown. The protocol was immunoSEQ multiplex PCR, while the TCRdb copy is restricted to in-frame clones and leaves out a portion. The table lists 35,000 to 45,000 clones, roughly 79% of them singletons. Specimen: PBMCs, collected from a glioma patient whose treatment included an IDH1 peptide vaccine. The source is a man aged 45-65 years with glioma. CDR3s include the opening cysteine and the closing phenylalanine or tryptophan. The D gene is left open where the match is weak. The size field is filled for only some rows; it gives once, few, many or a size class.

abundance: NA
d_gene: NA
j_gene: TRBJ2-5
v_gene: TRBV5-6
CDR3nt: TGTGCCAGCAGCCGCCCTGATGGCGGGCGGTACCAAGAGACCCAGTACTTC
CDR3aa: CASSRPDGGRYQETQYF

abundance: NA
d_gene: NA
j_gene: TRBJ2-7
v_gene: TRBV5-8
CDR3nt: TGTGCCAGCAGCTTTGGGGGAAGTACCTACGAGCAGTACTTC
CDR3aa: CASSFGGSTYEQYF

abundance: NA
d_gene: TRBD1
j_gene: TRBJ1-2
v_gene: TRBV18
CDR3nt: TGTGCCAGCTCACCTACAGGGGGCAATGACTATGGCTACACCTTC
CDR3aa: CASSPTGGNDYGYTF

abundance: NA
d_gene: NA
j_gene: TRBJ2-2
v_gene: TRBV30
CDR3nt: TGTGCCTGGGCCAGGAACGGGGAGCTGTTTTTT
CDR3aa: CAWARNGELFF

abundance: NA
d_gene: NA
j_gene: TRBJ2-5
v_gene: TRBV6-1
CDR3nt: TGTGCCAGCAGTCAAAAGGGCCAAGAGACCCAGTACTTC
CDR3aa: CASSQKGQETQYF

abundance: NA
d_gene: NA
j_gene: TRBJ1-5
v_gene: TRBV2
CDR3nt: TGTGCCAGCAGGGGTTTAGGTCAGCCCCAGCATTTT
CDR3aa: CASRGLGQPQHF

abundance: NA
d_gene: TRBD2
j_gene: TRBJ2-3
v_gene: TRBV5-1
CDR3nt: TGCGCCAGCAGGGGACTAGTAGGAGGGGTAGATACGCAGTATTTT
CDR3aa: CASRGLVGGVDTQYF

abundance: NA
d_gene: TRBD1
j_gene: TRBJ2-7
v_gene: TRBV4-1
CDR3nt: TGCGCCAGCAGCCACCCGGGACAGGGTTCCTACGAGCAGTACTTC
CDR3aa: CASSHPGQGSYEQYF

abundance: NA
d_gene: NA
j_gene: TRBJ1-1
v_gene: TRBV19
CDR3nt: TGTGCCAGTAGTATACTTTTGAACACTGAAGCTTTCTTT
CDR3aa: CASSILLNTEAFF

abundance: NA
d_gene: NA
j_gene: TRBJ2-5
v_gene: TRBV7-2
CDR3nt: TGTGCCAGCAGCTCATCATGGGCGAACGCCCAAGAGACCCAGTACTTC
CDR3aa: CASSSSWANAQETQYF

abundance: few
d_gene: NA
j_gene: TRBJ1-1
v_gene: TRBV5-1
CDR3nt: TGCGCCAGCAGCTTAAGTCGGGGTGACACTGAAGCTTTCTTT
CDR3aa: CASSLSRGDTEAFF

abundance: NA
d_gene: NA
j_gene: TRBJ2-7
v_gene: TRBV6-6
CDR3nt: TGTGCCAGCAGCCCAGGGCGAGTCTCCTACGAGCAGTACTTC
CDR3aa: CASSPGRVSYEQYF

abundance: medium-sized
d_gene: NA
j_gene: TRBJ2-7
v_gene: TRBV7-9
CDR3nt: TGTGCCAGCAGCCCAAATCTCCCGGGCACCTACGAGCAGTACTTC
CDR3aa: CASSPNLPGTYEQYF

abundance: NA
d_gene: NA
j_gene: TRBJ1-5
v_gene: TRBV5-1
CDR3nt: TGCGCCAGCAGCTTGATAGGCAATCAGCCCCAGCATTTT
CDR3aa: CASSLIGNQPQHF

abundance: NA
d_gene: NA
j_gene: TRBJ1-2
v_gene: TRBV7-9
CDR3nt: TGTGCCAGCAGCTTTGGGAACAAACCGTTCTATGGCTACACCTTC
CDR3aa: CASSFGNKPFYGYTF

abundance: NA
d_gene: TRBD1
j_gene: TRBJ1-1
v_gene: TRBV28
CDR3nt: TGTGCCAGCAGGAGGGGACAGTTGGGAACTGAAGCTTTCTTT
CDR3aa: CASRRGQLGTEAFF

abundance: once
d_gene: NA
j_gene: TRBJ1-2
v_gene: TRBV15
CDR3nt: TGTGCCACCAGCAGAGGGACAGTTTCCTATGGCTACACCTTC
CDR3aa: CATSRGTVSYGYTF

abundance: NA
d_gene: NA
j_gene: TRBJ2-1
v_gene: TRBV6-5
CDR3nt: TGTGCCAGCAGTTTCCGGCTCGACAATGAGCAGTTCTTC
CDR3aa: CASSFRLDNEQFF

abundance: NA
d_gene: NA
j_gene: TRBJ1-1
v_gene: TRBV6-1
CDR3nt: TGTGCCAGCAGTGAAGAAGGGTCAGTGACTGAAGCTTTCTTT
CDR3aa: CASSEEGSVTEAFF

abundance: NA
d_gene: TRBD1
j_gene: TRBJ1-2
v_gene: TRBV5-6
CDR3nt: TGTGCCAGCAGCCCGGGGACAGGGGGCGTTCGGTATGGCTACACCTTC
CDR3aa: CASSPGTGGVRYGYTF

abundance: NA
d_gene: NA
j_gene: TRBJ2-3
v_gene: TRBV5-1
CDR3nt: TGCGCCAGCAGAGAGGGGGTAGAAGATACGCAGTATTTT
CDR3aa: CASREGVEDTQYF

abundance: NA
d_gene: NA
j_gene: TRBJ1-1
v_gene: TRBV5-1
CDR3nt: TGCGCCAGCAGCTTGGAAACGTACACTGAAGCTTTCTTT
CDR3aa: CASSLETYTEAFF

abundance: NA
d_gene: TRBD1
j_gene: TRBJ1-1
v_gene: TRBV5-5
CDR3nt: TGTGCCAGCAGCTCGGACAGGGGACTCGGGTCGAACACTGAAGCTTTCTTT
CDR3aa: CASSSDRGLGSNTEAFF

abundance: NA
d_gene: NA
j_gene: TRBJ2-3
v_gene: TRBV7-9
CDR3nt: TGTGCCAGCAGCCTAGAAGGTGGTACGCAGTATTTT
CDR3aa: CASSLEGGTQYF

abundance: once
d_gene: NA
j_gene: TRBJ1-1
v_gene: TRBV9
CDR3nt: TGTGCCAGCAGCGTAGGGCAGGAGGACACTGAAGCTTTCTTT
CDR3aa: CASSVGQEDTEAFF

abundance: NA
d_gene: TRBD2
j_gene: TRBJ2-2
v_gene: TRBV5-1
CDR3nt: TGCGCCAGCAGCTTGGATCCAGCGGGGTTCTCCGGGGAGCTGTTTTTT
CDR3aa: CASSLDPAGFSGELFF

abundance: NA
d_gene: NA
j_gene: TRBJ2-7
v_gene: TRBV6-5
CDR3nt: TGTGCCAGCAGTTACCAGGGGGGGACTTTCACCTACGAGCAGTACTTC
CDR3aa: CASSYQGGTFTYEQYF

abundance: once
d_gene: NA
j_gene: TRBJ2-7
v_gene: TRBV15
CDR3nt: TGTGCCACCAGCAGATTCTTACAGTCAGAGGGCGAGCAGTACTTC
CDR3aa: CATSRFLQSEGEQYF

abundance: few
d_gene: NA
j_gene: TRBJ1-3
v_gene: TRBV7-9
CDR3nt: TGTGCCAGCAGCTTAGGACAGGTCGAGGGAAACACCATATATTTT
CDR3aa: CASSLGQVEGNTIYF

abundance: NA
d_gene: TRBD2
j_gene: TRBJ2-7
v_gene: TRBV11-2
CDR3nt: TGTGCCAGCAGCTCAAACCCGTGGACGGCTAGCGGGGACTACGAGCAGTACTTC
CDR3aa: CASSSNPWTASGDYEQYF

abundance: few
d_gene: NA
j_gene: TRBJ2-7
v_gene: TRBV9
CDR3nt: TGTGCCAGCAGCACGGGCCCCCTAACGGTGGAGCAGTACTTC
CDR3aa: CASSTGPLTVEQYF

abundance: medium-sized
d_gene: TRBD2
j_gene: TRBJ2-1
v_gene: TRBV6-5
CDR3nt: TGTGCCAGCAGTTACTCTGCGGGAGGGTCCGACGAGCAGTTCTTC
CDR3aa: CASSYSAGGSDEQFF

abundance: NA
d_gene: TRBD1
j_gene: TRBJ1-4
v_gene: TRBV6-1
CDR3nt: TGTGCCAGCAGTGAGGAGACAGGGGGGAATGAAAAACTGTTTTTT
CDR3aa: CASSEETGGNEKLFF

abundance: NA
d_gene: TRBD2
j_gene: TRBJ2-7
v_gene: TRBV27
CDR3nt: TGTGCCAGCAGTTTGGCTACTAGCGCCCACGAGCAGTACTTC
CDR3aa: CASSLATSAHEQYF

abundance: once
d_gene: NA
j_gene: TRBJ2-3
v_gene: TRBV4-1
CDR3nt: TGCGCCAGCAGCCAACGCAACTTCTCCCCGGCGGATACGCAGTATTTT
CDR3aa: CASSQRNFSPADTQYF

abundance: NA
d_gene: NA
j_gene: TRBJ2-5
v_gene: TRBV5-1
CDR3nt: TGCGCCAGCAGCATGGGGGCTCTGGAGACCCAGTACTTC
CDR3aa: CASSMGALETQYF

abundance: NA
d_gene: TRBD1
j_gene: TRBJ2-7
v_gene: TRBV7-9
CDR3nt: TGTGCCAGCAGCCCGGAACAGGGGTCCTACGAGCAGTACTTC
CDR3aa: CASSPEQGSYEQYF